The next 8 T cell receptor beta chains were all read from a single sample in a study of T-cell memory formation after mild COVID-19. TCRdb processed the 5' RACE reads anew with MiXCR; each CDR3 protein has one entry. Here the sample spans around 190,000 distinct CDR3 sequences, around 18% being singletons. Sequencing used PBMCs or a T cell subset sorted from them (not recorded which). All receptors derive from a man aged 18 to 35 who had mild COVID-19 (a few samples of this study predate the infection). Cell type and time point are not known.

CDR3 DNA sequence: TGTGCCAGCAGCCTTTCCTTAGTCGGGGAGCTGTTTTTT. This codes for CASSLSLVGELFF. The V and J genes are TRBV12-3 or TRBV12-4 and TRBJ2-2; no definite D call. The germline V and J ends were trimmed by 6 bases and 7 bases, with 12 bases remaining between them. The CDR3 has 13 amino acids.

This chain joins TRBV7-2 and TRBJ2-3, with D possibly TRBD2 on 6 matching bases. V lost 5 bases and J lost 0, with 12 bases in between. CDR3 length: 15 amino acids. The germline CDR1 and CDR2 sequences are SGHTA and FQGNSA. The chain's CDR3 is CASSRGLPSTDTQYF. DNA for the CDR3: TGTGCCAGCAGCAGGGGACTGCCTAGCACAGATACGCAGTATTTT.

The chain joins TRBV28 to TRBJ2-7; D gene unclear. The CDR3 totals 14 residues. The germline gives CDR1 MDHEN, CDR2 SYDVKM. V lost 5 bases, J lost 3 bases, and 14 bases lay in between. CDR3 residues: CASSPPRAVYEQYV. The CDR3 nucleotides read TGTGCCAGCAGTCCCCCCCGGGCAGTCTACGAGCAGTACGTC.

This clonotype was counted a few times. The CDR3 DNA is TGTGCCAGTAGCGAGGCACACACTGAAGCTTTCTTT. Protein product: CASSEAHTEAFF. This rearrangement joins TRBV19 to TRBJ1-1; no clear D. Germline values: CDR1 LNHDA, CDR2 SQIVND (reference sequence). V lost 6 bases and J lost 3, with 8 bases in between. The CDR3 length is 12 residues. The full variable domain, rest sourced from reference TRBV19 and TRBJ1-1, is DGGITQSPKYLFRKEGQNVTLSCEQNLNHDAMYWYRQDPGQGLRLIYYSQIVNDFQKGDIAEGYSVSREKKESFPLTVTSAQKNPTAFYLCASSEAHTEAFFGQGTRLTVV.

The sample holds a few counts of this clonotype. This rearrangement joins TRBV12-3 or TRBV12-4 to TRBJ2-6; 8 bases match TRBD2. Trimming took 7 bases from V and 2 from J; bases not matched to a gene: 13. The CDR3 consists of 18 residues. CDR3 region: CASTPLAGEGPGANVLTF. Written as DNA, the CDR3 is TGTGCCAGCACCCCTCTAGCGGGCGAAGGGCCTGGGGCCAACGTCCTGACTTTC.

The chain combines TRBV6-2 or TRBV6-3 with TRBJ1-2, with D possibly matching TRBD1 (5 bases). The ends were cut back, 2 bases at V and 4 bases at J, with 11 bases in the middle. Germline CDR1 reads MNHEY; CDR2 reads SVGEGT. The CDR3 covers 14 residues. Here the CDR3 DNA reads TGTGCCAGCAGTTACGAAGGGGATGGCTATGGCTACACCTTC. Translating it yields CASSYEGDGYGYTF.

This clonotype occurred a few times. CDR3 in amino acids: CASSFRRRGAGQETQYF. The CDR3 nucleotides are TGTGCCAGCAGTTTCCGCCGGCGGGGGGCGGGTCAAGAGACCCAGTACTTC. The rearrangement uses TRBV12-3 or TRBV12-4 and TRBJ2-5; 8 nucleotides match TRBD2. CDR3 length: 17 amino acids. J was trimmed by 2 bases and V by 3 bases; bases with no gene match: 11.

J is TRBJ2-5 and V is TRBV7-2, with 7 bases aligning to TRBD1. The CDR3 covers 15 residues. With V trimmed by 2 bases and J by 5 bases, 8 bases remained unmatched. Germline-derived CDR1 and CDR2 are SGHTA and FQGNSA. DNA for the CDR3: TGTGCCAGCAGCTTAACTAGACAGGGCGGGGAGACCCAGTACTTC. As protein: CASSLTRQGGETQYF.